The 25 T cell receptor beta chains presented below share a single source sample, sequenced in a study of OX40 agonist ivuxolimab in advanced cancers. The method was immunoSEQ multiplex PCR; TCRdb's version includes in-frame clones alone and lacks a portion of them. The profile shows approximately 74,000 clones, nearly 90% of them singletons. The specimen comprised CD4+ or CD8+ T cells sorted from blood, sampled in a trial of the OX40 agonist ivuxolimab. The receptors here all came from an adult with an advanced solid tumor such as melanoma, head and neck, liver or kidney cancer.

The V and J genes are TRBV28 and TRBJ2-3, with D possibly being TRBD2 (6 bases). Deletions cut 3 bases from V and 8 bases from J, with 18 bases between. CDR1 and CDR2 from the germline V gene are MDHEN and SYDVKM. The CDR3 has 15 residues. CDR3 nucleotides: TGTGCCAGCAGTTTCGCCCAGGGACTCCCTTCTACGCAGTATTTT. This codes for CASSFAQGLPSTQYF.

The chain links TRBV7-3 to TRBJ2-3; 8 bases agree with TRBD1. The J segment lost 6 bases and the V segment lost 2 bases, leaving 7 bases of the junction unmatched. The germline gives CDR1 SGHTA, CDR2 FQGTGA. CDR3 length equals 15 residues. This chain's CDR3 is CASSLQGARSDTQYF. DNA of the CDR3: TGTGCCAGCAGCTTACAGGGGGCGCGCAGTGATACGCAGTATTTT.

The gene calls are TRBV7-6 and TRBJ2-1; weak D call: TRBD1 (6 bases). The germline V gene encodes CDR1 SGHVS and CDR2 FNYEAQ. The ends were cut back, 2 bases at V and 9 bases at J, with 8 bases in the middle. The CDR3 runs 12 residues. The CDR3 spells CASSLQGFEQFF. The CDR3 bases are TGTGCCAGCAGCTTACAGGGGTTTGAGCAGTTCTTC.

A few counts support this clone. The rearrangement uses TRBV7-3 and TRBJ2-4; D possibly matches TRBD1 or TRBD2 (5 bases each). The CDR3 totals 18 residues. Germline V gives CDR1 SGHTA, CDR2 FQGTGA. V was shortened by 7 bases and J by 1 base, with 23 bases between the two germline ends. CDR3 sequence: CASIVGRENESAKNIQYF. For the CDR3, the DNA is TGTGCCAGCATAGTCGGCAGGGAGAATGAATCGGCCAAAAACATTCAGTACTTC.

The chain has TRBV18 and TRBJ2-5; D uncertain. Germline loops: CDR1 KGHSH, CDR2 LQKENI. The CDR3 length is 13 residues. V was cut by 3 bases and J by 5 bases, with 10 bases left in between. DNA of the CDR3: TGTGCCAGCTCACCCCCCCCTGCTGAGACCCAGTACTTC. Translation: CASSPPPAETQYF. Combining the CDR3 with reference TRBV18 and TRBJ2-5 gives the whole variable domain NAGVMQNPRHLVRRRGQEARLRCSPMKGHSHVYWYRQLPEEGLKFMVYLQKENIIDESGMPKERFSAEFPKEGPSILRIQQVVRGDSAAYFCASSPPPAETQYFGPGTRLLVL.

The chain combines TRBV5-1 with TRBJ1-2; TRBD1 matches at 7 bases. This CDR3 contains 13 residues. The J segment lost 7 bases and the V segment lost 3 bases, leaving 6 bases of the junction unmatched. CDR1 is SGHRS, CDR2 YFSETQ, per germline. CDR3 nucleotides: TGCGCCAGCAGCTCGGGGACAGTGGGTGGCTACACCTTC. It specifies CASSSGTVGGYTF.

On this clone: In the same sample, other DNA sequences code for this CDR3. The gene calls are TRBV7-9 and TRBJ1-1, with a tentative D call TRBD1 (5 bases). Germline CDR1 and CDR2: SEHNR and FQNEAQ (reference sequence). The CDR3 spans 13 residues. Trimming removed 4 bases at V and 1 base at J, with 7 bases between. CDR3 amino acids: CASSSQGNTEAFF. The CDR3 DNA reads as TGTGCCAGCAGCTCGCAGGGGAACACTGAAGCTTTCTTT.

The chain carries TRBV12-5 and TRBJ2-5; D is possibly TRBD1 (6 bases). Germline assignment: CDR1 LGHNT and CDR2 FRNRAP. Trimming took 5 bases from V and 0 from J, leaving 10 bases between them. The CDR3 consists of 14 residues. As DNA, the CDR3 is TGTGCTAGTGGTGTGGGACACTACCAAGAGACCCAGTACTTC. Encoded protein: CASGVGHYQETQYF.

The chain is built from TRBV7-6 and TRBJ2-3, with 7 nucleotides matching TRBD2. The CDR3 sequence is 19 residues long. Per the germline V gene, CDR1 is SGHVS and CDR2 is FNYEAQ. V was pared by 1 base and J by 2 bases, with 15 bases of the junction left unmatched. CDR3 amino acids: CASSLEAPLASGHTDTQYF. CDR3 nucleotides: TGTGCCAGCAGCTTAGAGGCCCCGCTAGCTAGCGGACACACAGATACGCAGTATTTT.

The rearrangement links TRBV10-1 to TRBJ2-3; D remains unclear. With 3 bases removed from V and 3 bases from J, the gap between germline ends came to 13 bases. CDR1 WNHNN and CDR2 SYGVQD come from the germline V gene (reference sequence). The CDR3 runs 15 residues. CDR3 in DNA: TGCGCCAGCAGTGACGGTGTTTCTAGGACAGATACGCAGTATTTT. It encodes CASSDGVSRTDTQYF.

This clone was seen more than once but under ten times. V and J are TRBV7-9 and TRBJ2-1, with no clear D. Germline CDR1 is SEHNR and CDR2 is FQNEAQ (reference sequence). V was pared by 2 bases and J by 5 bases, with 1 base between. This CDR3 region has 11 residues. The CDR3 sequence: CASSLHNEQFF. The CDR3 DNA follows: TGTGCCAGCAGCTTACACAATGAGCAGTTCTTC.

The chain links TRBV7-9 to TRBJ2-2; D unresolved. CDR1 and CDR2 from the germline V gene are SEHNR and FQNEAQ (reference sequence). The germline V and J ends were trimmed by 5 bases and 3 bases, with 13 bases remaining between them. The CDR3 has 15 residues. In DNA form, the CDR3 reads TGTGCCAGCAGCCCCCAAGGGCAGGACACCGGGGAGCTGTTTTTT. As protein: CASSPQGQDTGELFF.

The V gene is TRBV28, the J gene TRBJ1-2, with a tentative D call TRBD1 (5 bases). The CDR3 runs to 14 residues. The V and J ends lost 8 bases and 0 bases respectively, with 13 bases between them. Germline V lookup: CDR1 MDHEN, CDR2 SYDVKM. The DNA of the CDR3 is TGTGCCAGCGGAGCCGGGGGAGCTAACTATGGCTACACCTTC. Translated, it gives CASGAGGANYGYTF.

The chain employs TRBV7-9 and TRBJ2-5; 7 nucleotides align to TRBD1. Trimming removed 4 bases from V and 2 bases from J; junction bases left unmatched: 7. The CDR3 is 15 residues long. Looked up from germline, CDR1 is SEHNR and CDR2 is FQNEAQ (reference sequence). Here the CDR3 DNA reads TGTGCCAGCAGCTCGCTAGGGACAGAACAAGAGACCCAGTACTTC. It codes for CASSSLGTEQETQYF.

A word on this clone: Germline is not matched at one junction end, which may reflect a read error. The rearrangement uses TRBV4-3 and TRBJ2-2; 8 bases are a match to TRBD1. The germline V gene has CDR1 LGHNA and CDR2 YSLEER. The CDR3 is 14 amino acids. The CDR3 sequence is CASRQEGTGGELFF. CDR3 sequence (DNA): TGCGCCAGCAGACAAGAGGGGACAGGCGGGGAGCTGTTTTTT.

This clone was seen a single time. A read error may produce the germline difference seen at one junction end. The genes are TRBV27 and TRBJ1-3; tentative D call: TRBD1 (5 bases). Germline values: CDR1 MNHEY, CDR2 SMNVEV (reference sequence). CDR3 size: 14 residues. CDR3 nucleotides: TGTGCCAGCAGGCAGGGTGCGTCTGGAAGCACCATATATTTT. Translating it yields CASRQGASGSTIYF.

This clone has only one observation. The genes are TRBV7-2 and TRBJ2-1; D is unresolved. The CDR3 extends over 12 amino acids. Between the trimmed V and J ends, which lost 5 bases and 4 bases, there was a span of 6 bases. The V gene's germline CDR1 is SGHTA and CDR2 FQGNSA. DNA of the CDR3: TGTGCCAGCAGCCTCCAATACAATGAGCAGTTCTTC. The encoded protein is CASSLQYNEQFF. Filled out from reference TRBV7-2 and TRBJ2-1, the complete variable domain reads GAGVSQSPSNKVTEKGKDVELRCDPISGHTALYWYRQSLGQGLEFLIYFQGNSAPDKSGLPSDRFSAERTGGSVSTLTIQRTQQEDSAVYLCASSLQYNEQFFGPGTRLTVL.

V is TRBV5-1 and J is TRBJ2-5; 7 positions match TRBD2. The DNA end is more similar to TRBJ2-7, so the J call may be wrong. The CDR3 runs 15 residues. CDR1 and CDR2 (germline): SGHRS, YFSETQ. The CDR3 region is CASSGEGPPLYEQYF. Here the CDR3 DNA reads TGCGCCAGCAGCGGGGAGGGACCTCCCTTGTACGAGCAGTACTTC.

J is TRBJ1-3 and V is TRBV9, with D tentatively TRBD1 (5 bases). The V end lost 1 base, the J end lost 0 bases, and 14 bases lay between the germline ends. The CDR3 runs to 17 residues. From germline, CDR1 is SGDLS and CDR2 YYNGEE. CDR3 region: CASSVRDSKHSGNTIYF. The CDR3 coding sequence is TGTGCCAGCAGCGTAAGGGACTCGAAGCACTCTGGAAACACCATATATTTT.

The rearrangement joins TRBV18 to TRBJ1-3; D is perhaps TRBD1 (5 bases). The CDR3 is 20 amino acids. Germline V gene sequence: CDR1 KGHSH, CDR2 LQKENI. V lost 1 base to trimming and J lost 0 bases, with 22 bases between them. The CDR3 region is CASSPHTAGWDGPSGNTIYF. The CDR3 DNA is TGTGCCAGCTCACCACACACTGCCGGGTGGGACGGACCCTCTGGAAACACCATATATTTT.

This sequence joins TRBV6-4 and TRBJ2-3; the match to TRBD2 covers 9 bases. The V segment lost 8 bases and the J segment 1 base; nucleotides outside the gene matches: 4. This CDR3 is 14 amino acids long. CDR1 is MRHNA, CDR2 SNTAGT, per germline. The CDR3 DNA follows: TGTGCCAGCCTTAAGCGGGAGGGCACAGATACGCAGTATTTT. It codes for CASLKREGTDTQYF.

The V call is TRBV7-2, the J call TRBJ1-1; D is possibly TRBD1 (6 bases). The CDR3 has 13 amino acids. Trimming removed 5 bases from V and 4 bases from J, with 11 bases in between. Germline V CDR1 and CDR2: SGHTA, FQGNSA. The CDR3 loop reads CASSPVGGTEAFF. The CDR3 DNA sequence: TGTGCCAGCAGCCCCGTAGGGGGCACTGAAGCTTTCTTT.

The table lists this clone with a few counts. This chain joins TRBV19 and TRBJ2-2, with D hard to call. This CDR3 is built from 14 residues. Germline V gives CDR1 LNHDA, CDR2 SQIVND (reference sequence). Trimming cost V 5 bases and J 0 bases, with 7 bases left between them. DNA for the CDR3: TGTGCCAGTAGTCCCAACGCGAACACCGGGGAGCTGTTTTTT. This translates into CASSPNANTGELFF.

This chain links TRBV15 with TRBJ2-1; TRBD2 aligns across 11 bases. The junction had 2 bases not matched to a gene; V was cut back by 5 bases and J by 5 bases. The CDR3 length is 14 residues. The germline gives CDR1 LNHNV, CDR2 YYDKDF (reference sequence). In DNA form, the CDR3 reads TGTGCCACCAGCCGGGGACTAGCGGACAATGAGCAGTTCTTC. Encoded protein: CATSRGLADNEQFF.

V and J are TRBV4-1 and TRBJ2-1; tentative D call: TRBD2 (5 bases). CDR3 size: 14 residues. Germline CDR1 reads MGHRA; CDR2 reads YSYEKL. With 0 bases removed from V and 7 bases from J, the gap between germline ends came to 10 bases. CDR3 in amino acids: CASSQDSRRNEQFF. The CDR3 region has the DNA TGCGCCAGCAGCCAAGATAGTAGGAGGAATGAGCAGTTCTTC.